One and the same sample provided the 24 T cell receptor beta chains below, sequenced in a study of blood T cell repertoires in COVID-19. Only in-frame clones appear in the TCRdb table, and some are missing; sequencing was by immunoSEQ multiplex PCR. The table includes tens of thousands of clones, roughly 90% detected once. The sequencing input was peripheral blood. These receptors were collected from a woman aged 80 or older with active COVID-19.

Details on this clone: This specimen includes other DNA sequences encoding the same CDR3. This chain connects TRBV28 to TRBJ2-7, with D tentatively TRBD2 (6 bases). CDR3 length: 13 amino acids. Germline-derived CDR1 and CDR2 are MDHEN and SYDVKM. V was cut by 2 bases and J by 1 base, with 6 bases left in between. The CDR3 DNA sequence: TGTGCCAGCAGTTTAGGAGGGTCCTACGAGCAGTACTTC. This codes for CASSLGGSYEQYF.

The chain carries TRBV6-6 and TRBJ1-5, with D possibly TRBD1 on 5 matching bases. CDR3 length equals 14 residues. V lost 6 bases and J 0 bases, leaving 9 bases between the germline ends. The germline V gene encodes CDR1 MNHNY and CDR2 SVGAGI (reference sequence). The CDR3 reads CASSDRNSNQPQHF. The CDR3 DNA reads as TGTGCCAGCAGCGACAGAAATAGCAATCAGCCCCAGCATTTT.

CDR3 DNA sequence: TGCAGTGCTAGTAAACTAGCGGGAGTGTCCTACGAGCAGTACTTC. It encodes CSASKLAGVSYEQYF. The rearrangement uses TRBV20-1 and TRBJ2-7; 11 bases fit TRBD2. Germline V CDR1 and CDR2: DFQATT, SNEGSKA (reference sequence). This CDR3 region has 15 residues. V dropped 3 bases and J dropped 1; count of bases not matched to a gene: 5.

On this clone: Other DNA sequences in this specimen translate into the identical CDR3. CDR3 DNA sequence: TGTGCCAGCAGTGAGGCCTCCTACGAGCAGTACGTC. Translating gives CASSEASYEQYV. The chain carries TRBV6-1 and TRBJ2-7, with no clear D. CDR3 length: 12 residues. V lost 3 bases and J 0 bases, leaving 3 bases between the germline ends. The germline V gene encodes CDR1 MNHNS and CDR2 SASEGT.

The genes are TRBV4-1 and TRBJ1-2; 10 nucleotides line up with TRBD1. The CDR3 extends over 16 amino acids. Trimming took 4 bases from V and 4 from J; bases not matched to a gene: 9. The germline CDR1 and CDR2 sequences are MGHRA and YSYEKL. Here the CDR3 DNA reads TGCGCCAGCAGCCGGCGGCCGGGACAGGGGAGCTATGGCTACACCTTC. It translates to CASSRRPGQGSYGYTF.

The chain employs TRBV6-5 and TRBJ1-6; D is perhaps TRBD1 (6 bases). The germline V gene encodes CDR1 MNHEY and CDR2 SVGAGI. Trimming cost V 6 bases and J 9 bases, with 18 bases left between them. This CDR3 is built from 15 residues. The CDR3 region is CASSRTGSWGSPLHF. DNA of the CDR3: TGTGCCAGCAGCCGCACAGGGAGCTGGGGTTCACCCCTCCACTTT.

The CDR3 protein is CASSGGGASYNEQFF. The CDR3 DNA reads as TGCGCCAGCAGTGGTGGGGGGGCGTCCTACAATGAGCAGTTCTTC. The chain links TRBV10-2 to TRBJ2-1; possibly TRBD2 for D (7 bases). Germline V CDR1 and CDR2: WSHSY, SAAADI. With 4 bases removed from V and 1 base from J, the gap between germline ends came to 11 bases. This CDR3 contains 15 residues.

The chain combines TRBV7-9 with TRBJ2-3; 8 positions agree with TRBD2. V shed 3 bases, J shed 6 bases, and the junction held 8 bases outside the gene matches. This CDR3 spans 15 amino acids. CDR1 SEHNR and CDR2 FQNEAQ come from the germline V gene (reference sequence). CDR3 DNA: TGTGCCAGCAGCTTGGGACTAGTTATCCACGATACGCAGTATTTT. Translated: CASSLGLVIHDTQYF.

The gene calls are TRBV2 and TRBJ2-3; D not resolved. The V gene's germline CDR1 is SNHLY and CDR2 FYNNEI. CDR3 length: 14 amino acids. Trimming stripped 3 bases from V and 2 bases from J, with 9 bases between. The CDR3 DNA reads TGTGCCAGCAGTGAGTTACTGTCCACAGATACGCAGTATTTT. It is translated as CASSELLSTDTQYF.

The CDR3 DNA sequence: TGTGCCAGTAGTATTGCGACAAATAATTCACCCCTCCACTTT. It is translated as CASSIATNNSPLHF. V gene TRBV19 combines with J gene TRBJ1-6, with D unresolved. This CDR3 contains 14 residues. Germline CDR1 reads LNHDA; CDR2 reads SQIVND (reference sequence). Trimming left V 3 bases short and J 5 bases short, with 8 bases between.

In its sample, this clone was seen once. The V gene is TRBV28, the J gene TRBJ2-7, with 8 bases identical to TRBD2. This CDR3 is built from 15 residues. Per the germline V gene, CDR1 is MDHEN and CDR2 is SYDVKM. Germline trimming cut 6 bases from V and 0 bases from J; bases unmatched to any gene: 7. The CDR3 coding sequence is TGTGCCAGCAGAACGACTAGCGAGAGCTCCTACGAGCAGTACTTC. Its protein is CASRTTSESSYEQYF.

V and J are TRBV18 and TRBJ2-3; D possibly corresponds to TRBD2 (6 bases). CDR1 and CDR2 (germline): KGHSH, LQKENI. The CDR3 contains 16 residues. Trimming stripped 3 bases from V and 0 bases from J, with 13 bases between. The CDR3 reads CASSPQTRRSTDTQYF. Here the CDR3 DNA reads TGTGCCAGCTCACCGCAGACTAGGCGAAGCACAGATACGCAGTATTTT.

The chain employs TRBV28 and TRBJ2-2; 10 nucleotides align to TRBD2. CDR3 length: 15 amino acids. In germline, CDR1 is MDHEN, CDR2 SYDVKM. The junction had 3 bases not matched to a gene; V was cut back by 3 bases and J by 5 bases. The CDR3 reads CASSLELAGTGELFF. CDR3 nucleotide sequence: TGTGCCAGCAGTTTGGAACTAGCGGGGACCGGGGAGCTGTTTTTT.

This sequence joins TRBV27 and TRBJ2-1, with 13 bases lining up with TRBD2. Germline values: CDR1 MNHEY, CDR2 SMNVEV (reference sequence). The CDR3 loop spans 15 amino acids. Germline trimming cut 5 bases from V and 9 bases from J; bases unmatched to any gene: 7. CDR3 nucleotide sequence: TGTGCCAGCAGTCCCGGACTAGCGGGAGTTCTTGAGCAGTTCTTC. Its protein is CASSPGLAGVLEQFF.

This clone was recorded a few times. This chain connects TRBV20-1 to TRBJ1-6; D remains ambiguous. The length of the CDR3 is 13 residues. Between the trimmed V and J ends, which lost 3 bases and 8 bases, there was a span of 11 bases. Germline-derived CDR1 and CDR2 are DFQATT and SNEGSKA (reference sequence). The CDR3 protein is CSASRTADSPLHF. The CDR3 DNA reads as TGCAGTGCTAGTCGCACAGCCGATTCACCCCTCCACTTT.

Note on this clone: A junction boundary mismatches the germline segment, possibly from a read error. Distinct nucleotide sequences in the sample also encode this CDR3. The CDR3 region has the DNA TGCGCCAGCAGCACCGAAGGACAGGGACTATGGCAGCCCCAGCATTTT. Its protein product is CASSTEGQGLWQPQHF. The chain couples TRBV11-3 to TRBJ1-5, with 8 bases aligning to TRBD1. The CDR3 has 16 residues. In germline, CDR1 is SGHNT, CDR2 YENEEA.

This chain connects TRBV28 to TRBJ2-7; 7 nucleotides line up with TRBD1. The junction had 8 bases not matched to a gene; V was cut back by 6 bases and J by 3 bases. CDR3 length: 14 amino acids. CDR1 is MDHEN, CDR2 SYDVKM, per germline. The CDR3 loop reads CASSRLDRFYEQYV. The CDR3 DNA reads TGTGCCAGCAGCCGACTGGACAGGTTCTACGAGCAGTACGTC.

The chain employs TRBV5-1 and TRBJ2-1; 7 nucleotides agree with TRBD2. Looked up from germline, CDR1 is SGHRS and CDR2 is YFSETQ. Germline trimming cut 4 bases from V and 8 bases from J; bases unmatched to any gene: 12. CDR3 length: 15 amino acids. The chain's CDR3 is CASSPEVGGGDEQFF. The CDR3 nucleotides read TGCGCCAGCAGCCCGGAGGTTGGCGGGGGAGATGAGCAGTTCTTC.

This clone was detected once. This rearrangement joins TRBV19 to TRBJ1-5; possibly TRBD1 for D (6 bases). Germline CDR1 reads LNHDA; CDR2 reads SQIVND (reference sequence). The CDR3 loop spans 16 amino acids. Trimming shortened V by 7 bases and J by 5 bases, and 21 bases separated the two germline ends. The CDR3 coding sequence is TGTGCCAGTATTAATAGGGGAGACCCAGGGGATCAGCCCCAGCATTTT. This sequence encodes CASINRGDPGDQPQHF.

The rearrangement links TRBV18 to TRBJ1-1; no clear D. V was shortened by 0 bases and J by 4 bases, with 12 bases between the two germline ends. Germline V gene lookup returns CDR1 KGHSH and CDR2 LQKENI. The CDR3 runs to 15 residues. The CDR3 loop is CASSPPPSPGTEAFF. CDR3 DNA: TGTGCCAGCTCACCACCCCCCTCCCCAGGCACTGAAGCTTTCTTT.

The V gene is TRBV12-5, the J gene TRBJ1-1; tentative D call: TRBD1 (5 bases). The CDR3 has 15 residues. The germline V gene encodes CDR1 LGHNT and CDR2 FRNRAP. V was pared by 1 base and J by 1 base, with 10 bases between. In nucleotides, the CDR3 is TGTGCTAGTGGTTTGGGCGGCGGGGCGAACACTGAAGCTTTCTTT. Translated: CASGLGGGANTEAFF.

The V gene is TRBV30, the J gene TRBJ2-2, with 7 bases fitting TRBD2. The CDR3 runs 20 residues. Per the germline V gene, CDR1 is GTSNPN and CDR2 is SVGIG (reference sequence). Trimming cost V 3 bases and J 14 bases; bases outside gene matches: 33. CDR3 sequence reads: CAWSALPQTSMSMKVLSLFF. The CDR3 region has the DNA TGTGCCTGGAGCGCCCTTCCCCAGACTAGCATGAGTATGAAAGTTTTGAGTCTGTTTTTT.

The chain links TRBV27 to TRBJ2-1; D not resolved. The V end lost 0 bases, the J end lost 10 bases, and 19 bases lay between the germline ends. The CDR3 spans 16 residues. Germline-derived CDR1 and CDR2 are MNHEY and SMNVEV (reference sequence). The CDR3 loop reads CASSLSINAVRDEQFF. CDR3 nucleotide sequence: TGTGCCAGCAGTTTATCGATAAATGCGGTTCGTGACGAGCAGTTCTTC.

The table lists this clone with a count of one. The rearrangement links TRBV28 to TRBJ1-1, with D possibly matching TRBD1 (6 bases). V shed 1 base and J shed 5 bases, with 14 bases lying between them. The CDR3 runs 15 residues. Per germline, CDR1 MDHEN and CDR2 SYDVKM. CDR3 sequence: CASSLSLGGRTEAFF. The DNA for the CDR3 is TGTGCCAGCAGTTTATCCCTGGGGGGGCGAACTGAAGCTTTCTTT.